A few counts support the clone carrying this T cell receptor beta chain. Its antigen is still unknown. These data are taken from a study of vaccination and CD4 T cells after COVID-19. For the study at large: Convalescents were six males and four females, two of them Hispanic.

Trimming stripped 2 bases from V and 8 bases from J, with 12 bases between. Per the germline V gene, CDR1 is SGHTA and CDR2 is FQGTGA. The CDR3 extends over 13 amino acids. Treatment here: approximately 9-day PBMC culture with coronavirus spike peptide pools or control peptides (ViraFEST assay). Once peptide pools had expanded antigen-specific T cells, ViraFEST sequenced TCRs. The Oncomine TCR Beta short-read assay was applied to DNA of cultured CD4+ T cells. In this case, cultured CD4+ T cells provided the extracted genomic DNA. TCRdb processed the PCR reads anew with MiXCR; each CDR3 protein has one entry. The table has some 21,000 distinct CDR3 sequences, less than 50% seen once.

The V call is TRBV7-3, the J call TRBJ1-2; D call uncertain. The TCR comes from a human donor with COVID-19. Material for sequencing was cultured CD4+ T cells from blood. CDR3 nucleotide sequence: TGTGCCAGCAGCTTAGATGGAGGATACGGCTACACCTTC. This gives the protein CASSLDGGYGYTF.